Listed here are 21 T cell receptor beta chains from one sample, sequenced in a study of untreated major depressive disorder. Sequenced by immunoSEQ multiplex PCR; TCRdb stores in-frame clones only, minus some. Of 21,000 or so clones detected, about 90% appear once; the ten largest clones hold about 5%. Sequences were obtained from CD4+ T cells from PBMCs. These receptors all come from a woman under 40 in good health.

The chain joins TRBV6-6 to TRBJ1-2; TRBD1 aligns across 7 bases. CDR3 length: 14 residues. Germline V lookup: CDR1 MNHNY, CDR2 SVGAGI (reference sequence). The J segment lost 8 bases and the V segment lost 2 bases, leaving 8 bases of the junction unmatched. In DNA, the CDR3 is TGTGCCAGCAGTTACCCCGGGACAGAGGAAGGCTACACCTTC. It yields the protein CASSYPGTEEGYTF.

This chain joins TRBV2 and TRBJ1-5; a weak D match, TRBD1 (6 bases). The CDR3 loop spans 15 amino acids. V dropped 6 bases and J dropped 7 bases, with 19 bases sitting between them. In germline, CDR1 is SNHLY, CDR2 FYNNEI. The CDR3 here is CASRLMDSLKQPQHF. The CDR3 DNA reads TGTGCCAGCAGGTTGATGGACAGCCTAAAACAGCCCCAGCATTTT.

This chain's CDR3 is CASSYLYEQYF. The CDR3 bases are TGTGCCAGCAGCTACCTCTACGAGCAGTACTTC. The V and J genes are TRBV7-8 and TRBJ2-7; no definite D call. The CDR3 sequence is 11 residues long. CDR1 is SGHVS, CDR2 FQNEAQ, per germline. Deletions cut 4 bases from V and 3 bases from J, with 4 bases between.

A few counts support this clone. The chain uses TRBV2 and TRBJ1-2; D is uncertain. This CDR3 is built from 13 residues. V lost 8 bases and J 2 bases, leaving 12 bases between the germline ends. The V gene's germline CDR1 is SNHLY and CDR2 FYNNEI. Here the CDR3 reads CASGQSLNYGYTF. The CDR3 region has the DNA TGTGCCAGCGGTCAGAGCTTGAACTATGGCTACACCTTC.

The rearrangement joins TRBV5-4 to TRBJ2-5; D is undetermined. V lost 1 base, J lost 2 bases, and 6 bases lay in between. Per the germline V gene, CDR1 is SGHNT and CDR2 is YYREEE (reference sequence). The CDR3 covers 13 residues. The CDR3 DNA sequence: TGTGCCAGCAGCTTGAACTTGCAAGAGACCCAGTACTTC. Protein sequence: CASSLNLQETQYF.

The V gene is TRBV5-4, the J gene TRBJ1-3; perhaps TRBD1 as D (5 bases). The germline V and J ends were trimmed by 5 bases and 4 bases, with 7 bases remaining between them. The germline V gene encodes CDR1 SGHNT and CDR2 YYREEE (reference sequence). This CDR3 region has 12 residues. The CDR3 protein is CASSNRGNTIYF. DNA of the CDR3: TGTGCCAGCAGTAACAGGGGAAACACCATATATTTT. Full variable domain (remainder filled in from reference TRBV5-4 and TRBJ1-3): ETGVTQSPTHLIKTRGQQVTLRCSSQSGHNTVSWYQQALGQGPQFIFQYYREEENGRGNFPPRFSGLQFPNYSSELNVNALELDDSALYLCASSNRGNTIYFGEGSWLTVV.

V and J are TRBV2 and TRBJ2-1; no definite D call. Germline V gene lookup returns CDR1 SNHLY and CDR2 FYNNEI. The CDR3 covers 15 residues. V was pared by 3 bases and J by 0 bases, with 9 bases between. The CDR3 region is CASSEGGISYNEQFF. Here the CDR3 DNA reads TGTGCCAGCAGTGAGGGCGGTATCTCCTACAATGAGCAGTTCTTC. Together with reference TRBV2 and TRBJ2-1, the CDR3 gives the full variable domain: EPEVTQTPSHQVTQMGQEVILRCVPISNHLYFYWYRQILGQKVEFLVSFYNNEISEKSEIFDDQFSVERPDGSNFTLKIRSTKLEDSAMYFCASSEGGISYNEQFFGPGTRLTVL.

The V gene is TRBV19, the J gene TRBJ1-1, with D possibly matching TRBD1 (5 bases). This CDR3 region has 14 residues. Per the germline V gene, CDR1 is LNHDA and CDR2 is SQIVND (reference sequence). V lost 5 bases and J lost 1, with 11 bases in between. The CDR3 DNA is TGTGCCAGTAGTCGGGGCAGCTGGAACACTGAAGCTTTCTTT. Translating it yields CASSRGSWNTEAFF.

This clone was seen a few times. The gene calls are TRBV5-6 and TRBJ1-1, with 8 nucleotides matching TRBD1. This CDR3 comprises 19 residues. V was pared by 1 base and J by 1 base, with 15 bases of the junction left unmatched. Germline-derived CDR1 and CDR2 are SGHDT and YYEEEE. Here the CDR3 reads CASSLIGDRSKFSNTEAFF. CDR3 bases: TGTGCCAGCAGCTTGATTGGGGACAGGAGCAAATTTTCGAACACTGAAGCTTTCTTT.

The CDR3 loop is CASRRERNTGELFF. In DNA form, the CDR3 reads TGTGCCAGTAGACGAGAAAGGAACACCGGGGAGCTGTTTTTT. The V and J genes are TRBV2 and TRBJ2-2; no clear D. The CDR3 has 14 amino acids. The germline V gene has CDR1 SNHLY and CDR2 FYNNEI. Trimming took off 9 bases at V and 1 base at J, with 12 bases between the two ends. The whole variable domain, filled in from reference TRBV2 and TRBJ2-2, reads EPEVTQTPSHQVTQMGQEVILRCVPISNHLYFYWYRQILGQKVEFLVSFYNNEISEKSEIFDDQFSVERPDGSNFTLKIRSTKLEDSAMYFCASRRERNTGELFFGEGSRLTVL.

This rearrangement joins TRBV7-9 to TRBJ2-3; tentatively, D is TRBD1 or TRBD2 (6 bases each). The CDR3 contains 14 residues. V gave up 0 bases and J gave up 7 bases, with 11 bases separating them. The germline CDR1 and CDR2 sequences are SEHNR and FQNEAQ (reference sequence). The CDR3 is CASSLAGGPNTQYF. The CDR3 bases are TGTGCCAGCAGCTTAGCGGGGGGCCCGAATACGCAGTATTTT.

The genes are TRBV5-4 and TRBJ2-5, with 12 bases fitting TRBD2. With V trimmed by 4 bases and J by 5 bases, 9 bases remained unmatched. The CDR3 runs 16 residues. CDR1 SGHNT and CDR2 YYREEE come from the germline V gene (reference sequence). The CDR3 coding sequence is TGTGCCAGCAGCGGACCTAGCGGGGGGGCCAGGGAGACCCAGTACTTC. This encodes CASSGPSGGARETQYF.

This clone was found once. CDR3: CASSLGLGGYTF. The CDR3 nucleotides are TGTGCCAGCAGTTTGGGACTGGGGGGCTACACCTTC. The chain carries TRBV7-2 and TRBJ1-2; possibly TRBD1 for D (5 bases). Trimming took 6 bases from V and 8 from J, leaving 13 bases between them. The CDR3 consists of 12 residues. Germline V lookup: CDR1 SGHTA, CDR2 FQGNSA.

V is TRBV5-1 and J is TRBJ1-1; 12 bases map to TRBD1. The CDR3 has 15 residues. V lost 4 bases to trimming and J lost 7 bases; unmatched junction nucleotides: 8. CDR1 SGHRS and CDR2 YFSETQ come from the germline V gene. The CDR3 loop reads CASSPPGTGGFEAFF. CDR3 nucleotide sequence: TGCGCCAGCAGCCCCCCCGGGACAGGGGGCTTTGAAGCTTTCTTT.

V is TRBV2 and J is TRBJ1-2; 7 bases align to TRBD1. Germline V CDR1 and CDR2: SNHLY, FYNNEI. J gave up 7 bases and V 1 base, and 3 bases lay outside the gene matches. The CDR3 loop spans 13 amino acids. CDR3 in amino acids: CASSEVAGGGYTF. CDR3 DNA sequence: TGTGCCAGCAGTGAAGTGGCAGGGGGTGGCTACACCTTC.

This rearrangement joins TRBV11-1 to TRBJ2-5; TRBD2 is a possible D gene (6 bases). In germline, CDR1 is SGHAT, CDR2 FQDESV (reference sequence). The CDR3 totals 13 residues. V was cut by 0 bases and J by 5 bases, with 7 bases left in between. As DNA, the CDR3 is TGTGCCAGCAGCTTAGCAGGGAGGGAGACCCAGTACTTC. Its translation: CASSLAGRETQYF.

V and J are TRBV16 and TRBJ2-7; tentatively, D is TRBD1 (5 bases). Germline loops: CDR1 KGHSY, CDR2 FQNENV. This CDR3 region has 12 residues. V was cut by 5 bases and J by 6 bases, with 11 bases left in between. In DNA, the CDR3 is TGTGCCAGCAGCACAACAGGATCCGAGCAGTACTTC. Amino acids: CASSTTGSEQYF.

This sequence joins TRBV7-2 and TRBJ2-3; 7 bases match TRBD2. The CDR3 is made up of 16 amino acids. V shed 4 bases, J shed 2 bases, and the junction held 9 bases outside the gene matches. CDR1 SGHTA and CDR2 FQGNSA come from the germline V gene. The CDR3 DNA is TGTGCCAGCAGCTCCCGAAGGGCGGGGGTCACAGATACGCAGTATTTT. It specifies CASSSRRAGVTDTQYF.

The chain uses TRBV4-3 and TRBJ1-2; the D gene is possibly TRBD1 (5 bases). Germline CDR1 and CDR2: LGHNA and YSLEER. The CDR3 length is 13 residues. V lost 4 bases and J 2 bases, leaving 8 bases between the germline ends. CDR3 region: CASSPRDNYGYTF. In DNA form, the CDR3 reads TGCGCCAGCAGCCCCCGGGACAACTATGGCTACACCTTC.

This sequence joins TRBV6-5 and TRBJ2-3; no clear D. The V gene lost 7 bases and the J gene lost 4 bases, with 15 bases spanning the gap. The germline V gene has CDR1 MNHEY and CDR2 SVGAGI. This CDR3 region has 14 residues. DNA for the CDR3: TGTGCCAGCACCCCGACTCCGAACGCAGATACGCAGTATTTT. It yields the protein CASTPTPNADTQYF.

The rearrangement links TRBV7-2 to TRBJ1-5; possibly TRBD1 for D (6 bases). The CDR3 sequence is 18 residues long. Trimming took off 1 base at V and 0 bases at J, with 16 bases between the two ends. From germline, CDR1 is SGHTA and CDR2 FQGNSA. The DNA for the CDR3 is TGTGCCAGCAGCTTAGTAGGGGGTACCCACTATAGCAATCAGCCCCAGCATTTT. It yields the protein CASSLVGGTHYSNQPQHF.